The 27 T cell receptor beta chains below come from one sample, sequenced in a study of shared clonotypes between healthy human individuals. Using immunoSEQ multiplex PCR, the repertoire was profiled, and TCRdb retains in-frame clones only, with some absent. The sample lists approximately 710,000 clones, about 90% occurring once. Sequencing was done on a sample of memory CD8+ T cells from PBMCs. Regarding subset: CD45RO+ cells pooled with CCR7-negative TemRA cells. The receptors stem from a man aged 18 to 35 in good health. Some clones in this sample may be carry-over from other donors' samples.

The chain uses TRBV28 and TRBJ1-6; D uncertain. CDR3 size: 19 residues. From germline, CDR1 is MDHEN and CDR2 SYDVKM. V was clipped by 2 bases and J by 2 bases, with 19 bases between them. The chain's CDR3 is CASSLSGYREVAYNSPLHF. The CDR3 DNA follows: TGTGCCAGCAGTTTAAGCGGTTATCGGGAAGTCGCCTATAATTCACCCCTCCACTTT.

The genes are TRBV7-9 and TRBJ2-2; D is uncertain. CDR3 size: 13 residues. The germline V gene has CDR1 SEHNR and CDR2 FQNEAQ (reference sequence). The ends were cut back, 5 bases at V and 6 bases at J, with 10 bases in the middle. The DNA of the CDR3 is TGTGCCAGCAGCCCTAATGGGGCCGGGGAGCTGTTTTTT. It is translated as CASSPNGAGELFF.

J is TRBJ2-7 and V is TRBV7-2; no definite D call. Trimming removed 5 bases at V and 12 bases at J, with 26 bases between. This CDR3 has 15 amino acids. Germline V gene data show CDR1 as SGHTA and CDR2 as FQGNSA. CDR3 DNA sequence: TGTGCCAGCAGCCCAGGAGTAGTAGGGTTCTCGGTGCTGTACTTC. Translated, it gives CASSPGVVGFSVLYF.

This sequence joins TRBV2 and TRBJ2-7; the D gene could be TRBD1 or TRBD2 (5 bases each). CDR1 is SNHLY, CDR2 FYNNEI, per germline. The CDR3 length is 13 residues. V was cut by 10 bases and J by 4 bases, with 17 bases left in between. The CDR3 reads CAIELATAYEQYF. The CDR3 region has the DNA TGTGCCATCGAATTAGCGACAGCTTACGAGCAGTACTTC.

CDR3 DNA: TGTGCCAGCAGCGGGGACGGGAGCTCCTACGAGCAGTACTTC. Translation: CASSGDGSSYEQYF. V is TRBV9 and J is TRBJ2-7; weak D call: TRBD2 (6 bases). Germline V gene lookup returns CDR1 SGDLS and CDR2 YYNGEE. CDR3 size: 14 residues. Trimming took 3 bases from V and 0 from J, leaving 10 bases between them.

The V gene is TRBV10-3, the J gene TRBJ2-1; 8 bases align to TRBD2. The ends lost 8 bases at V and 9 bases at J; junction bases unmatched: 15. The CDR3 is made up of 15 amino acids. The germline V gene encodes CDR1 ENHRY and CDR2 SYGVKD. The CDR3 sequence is CAIHPDRREVSEQFF. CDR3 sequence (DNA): TGTGCCATCCATCCTGATCGGCGGGAGGTGTCTGAGCAGTTCTTC.

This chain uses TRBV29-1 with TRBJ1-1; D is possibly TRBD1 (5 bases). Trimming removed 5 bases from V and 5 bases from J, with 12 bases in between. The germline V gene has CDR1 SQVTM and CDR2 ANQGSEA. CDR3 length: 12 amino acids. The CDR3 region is CSVQGGGTEAFF. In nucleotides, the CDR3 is TGCAGCGTTCAGGGCGGAGGGACTGAAGCTTTCTTT.

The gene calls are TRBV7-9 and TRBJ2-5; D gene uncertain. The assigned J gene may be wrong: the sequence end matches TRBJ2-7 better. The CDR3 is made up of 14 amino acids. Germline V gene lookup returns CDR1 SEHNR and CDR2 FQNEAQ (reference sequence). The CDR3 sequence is CASSLPLEVGEQYF. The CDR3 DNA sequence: TGTGCCAGCAGCTTACCCCTAGAAGTCGGCGAGCAGTACTTC.

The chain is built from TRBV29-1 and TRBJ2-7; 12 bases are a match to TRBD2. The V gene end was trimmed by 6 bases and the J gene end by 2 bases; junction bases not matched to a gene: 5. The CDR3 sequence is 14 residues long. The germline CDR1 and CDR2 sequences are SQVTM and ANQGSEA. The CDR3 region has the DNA TGCAGCGTAAGACTAGCGGGAGAACCCTACGAGCAGTACTTC. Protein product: CSVRLAGEPYEQYF.

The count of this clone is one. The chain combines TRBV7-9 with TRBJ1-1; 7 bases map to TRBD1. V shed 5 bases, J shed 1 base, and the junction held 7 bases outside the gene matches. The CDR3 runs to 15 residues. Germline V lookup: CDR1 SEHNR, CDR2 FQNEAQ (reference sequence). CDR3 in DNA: TGTGCCAGCAGCCTCAGGACAGGACGGAACACTGAAGCTTTCTTT. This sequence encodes CASSLRTGRNTEAFF. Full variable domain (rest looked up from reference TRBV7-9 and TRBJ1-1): DTGVSQNPRHKITKRGQNVTFRCDPISEHNRLYWYRQTLGQGPEFLTYFQNEAQLEKSRLLSDRFSAERPKGSFSTLEIQRTEQGDSAMYLCASSLRTGRNTEAFFGQGTRLTVV.

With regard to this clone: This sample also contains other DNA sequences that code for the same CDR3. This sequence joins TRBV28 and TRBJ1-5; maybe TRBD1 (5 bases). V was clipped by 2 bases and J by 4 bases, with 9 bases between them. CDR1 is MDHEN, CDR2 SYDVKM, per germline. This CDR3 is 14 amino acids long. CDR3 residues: CASSLRGGNQPQHF. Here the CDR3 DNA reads TGTGCCAGCAGTTTACGTGGGGGGAATCAGCCCCAGCATTTT.

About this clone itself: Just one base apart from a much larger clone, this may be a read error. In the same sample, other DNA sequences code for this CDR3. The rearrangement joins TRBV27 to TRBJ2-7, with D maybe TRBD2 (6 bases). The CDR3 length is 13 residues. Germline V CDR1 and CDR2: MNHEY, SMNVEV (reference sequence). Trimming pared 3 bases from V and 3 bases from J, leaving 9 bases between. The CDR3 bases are TGTGCCAGCAGTTTCGGGACTGGCTACGAGCAGTACTTC. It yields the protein CASSFGTGYEQYF.

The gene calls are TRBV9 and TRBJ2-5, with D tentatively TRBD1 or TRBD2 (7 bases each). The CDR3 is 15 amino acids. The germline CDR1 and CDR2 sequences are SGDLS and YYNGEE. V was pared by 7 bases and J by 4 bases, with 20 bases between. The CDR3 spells CASCRGGGSGETQYF. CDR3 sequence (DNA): TGTGCCAGCTGCCGAGGGGGCGGGAGCGGAGAGACCCAGTACTTC.

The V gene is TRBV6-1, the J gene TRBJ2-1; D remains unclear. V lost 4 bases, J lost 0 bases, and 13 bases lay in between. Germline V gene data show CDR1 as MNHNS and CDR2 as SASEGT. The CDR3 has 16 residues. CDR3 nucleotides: TGTGCCAGCAGTGCCGCCGTTTTTATCTCCTACAATGAGCAGTTCTTC. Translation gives CASSAAVFISYNEQFF.

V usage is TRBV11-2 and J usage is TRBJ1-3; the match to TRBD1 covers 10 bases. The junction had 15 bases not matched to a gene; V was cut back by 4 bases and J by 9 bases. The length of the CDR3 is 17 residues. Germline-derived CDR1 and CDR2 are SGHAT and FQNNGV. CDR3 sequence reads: CASSSDGTGVRRGTIYF. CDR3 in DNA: TGTGCCAGCAGCTCCGACGGGACAGGGGTTAGACGGGGCACCATATATTTT.

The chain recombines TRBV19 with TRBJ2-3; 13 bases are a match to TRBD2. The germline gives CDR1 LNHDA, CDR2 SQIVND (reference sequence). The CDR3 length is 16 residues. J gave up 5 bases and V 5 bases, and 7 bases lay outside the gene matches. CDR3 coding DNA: TGTGCCAGTAGTTCCCGGACTAGCGGGGGCCAAGATACGCAGTATTTT. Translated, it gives CASSSRTSGGQDTQYF.

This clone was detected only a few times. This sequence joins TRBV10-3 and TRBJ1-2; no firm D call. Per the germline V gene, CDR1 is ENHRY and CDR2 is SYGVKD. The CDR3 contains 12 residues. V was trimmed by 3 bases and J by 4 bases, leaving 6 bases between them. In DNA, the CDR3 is TGTGCCATCAGTGATCCGGTCTATGGCTACACCTTC. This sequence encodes CAISDPVYGYTF.

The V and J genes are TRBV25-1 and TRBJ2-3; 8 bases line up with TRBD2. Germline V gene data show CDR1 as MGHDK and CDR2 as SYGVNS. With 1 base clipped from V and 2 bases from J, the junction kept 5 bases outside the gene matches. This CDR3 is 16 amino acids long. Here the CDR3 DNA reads TGTGCCAGCAGTGAATTTGGTAGCGGGGACACAGATACGCAGTATTTT. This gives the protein CASSEFGSGDTDTQYF.

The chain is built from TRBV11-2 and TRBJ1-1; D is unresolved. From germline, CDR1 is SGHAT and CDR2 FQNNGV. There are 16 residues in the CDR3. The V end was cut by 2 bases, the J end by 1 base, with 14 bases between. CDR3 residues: CASSLFDFAGNTEAFF. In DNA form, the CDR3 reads TGTGCCAGCAGCTTATTTGATTTTGCAGGGAACACTGAAGCTTTCTTT.

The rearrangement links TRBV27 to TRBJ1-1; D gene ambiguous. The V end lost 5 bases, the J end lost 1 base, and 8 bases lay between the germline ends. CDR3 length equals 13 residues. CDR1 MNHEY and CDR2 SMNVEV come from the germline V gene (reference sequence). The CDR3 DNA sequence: TGTGCCAGCAGTCCTAACCGGAACACTGAAGCTTTCTTT. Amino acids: CASSPNRNTEAFF.

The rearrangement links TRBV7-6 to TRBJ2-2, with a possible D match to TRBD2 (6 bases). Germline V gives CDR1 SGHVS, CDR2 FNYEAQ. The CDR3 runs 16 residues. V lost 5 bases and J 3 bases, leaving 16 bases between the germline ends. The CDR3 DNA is TGTGCCAGCAGCGGTGACCGGGAGAAGGACACCGGGGAGCTGTTTTTT. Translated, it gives CASSGDREKDTGELFF.

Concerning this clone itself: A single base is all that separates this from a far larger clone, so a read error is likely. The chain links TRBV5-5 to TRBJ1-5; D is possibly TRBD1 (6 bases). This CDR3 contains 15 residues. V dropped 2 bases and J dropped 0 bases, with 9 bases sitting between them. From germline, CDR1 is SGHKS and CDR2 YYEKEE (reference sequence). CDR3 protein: CASSLQGYSNQPQHF. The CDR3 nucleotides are TGTGCCAGCAGCTTACAGGGTTATAGCAATCAGCCCCAGCATTTT.

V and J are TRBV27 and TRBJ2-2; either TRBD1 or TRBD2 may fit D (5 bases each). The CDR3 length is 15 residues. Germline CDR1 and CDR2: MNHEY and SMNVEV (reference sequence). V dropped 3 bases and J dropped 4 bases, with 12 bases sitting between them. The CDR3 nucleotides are TGTGCCAGCAGTTTTTTCCTTGGGGGCACCGGGGAGCTGTTTTTT. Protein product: CASSFFLGGTGELFF.

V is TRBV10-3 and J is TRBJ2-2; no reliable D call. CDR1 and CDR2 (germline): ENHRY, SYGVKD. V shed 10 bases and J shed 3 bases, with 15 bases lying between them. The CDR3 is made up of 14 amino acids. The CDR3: CATQTVSDTGELFF. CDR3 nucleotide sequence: TGTGCCACACAAACAGTGTCGGACACCGGGGAGCTGTTTTTT.

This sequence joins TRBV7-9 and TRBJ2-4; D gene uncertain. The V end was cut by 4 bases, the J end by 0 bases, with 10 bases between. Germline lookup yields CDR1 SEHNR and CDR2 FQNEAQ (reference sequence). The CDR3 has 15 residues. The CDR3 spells CASSSGWVAKNIQYF. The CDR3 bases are TGTGCCAGCAGCTCTGGCTGGGTAGCCAAAAACATTCAGTACTTC. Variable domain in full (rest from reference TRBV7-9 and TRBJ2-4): DTGVSQNPRHKITKRGQNVTFRCDPISEHNRLYWYRQTLGQGPEFLTYFQNEAQLEKSRLLSDRFSAERPKGSFSTLEIQRTEQGDSAMYLCASSSGWVAKNIQYFGAGTRLSVL.

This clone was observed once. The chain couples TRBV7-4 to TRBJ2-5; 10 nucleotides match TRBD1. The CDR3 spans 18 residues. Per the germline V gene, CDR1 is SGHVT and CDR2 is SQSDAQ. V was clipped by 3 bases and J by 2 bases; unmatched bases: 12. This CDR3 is CASSFYGQGDRGQETQYF. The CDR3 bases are TGTGCCAGCAGCTTTTATGGTCAGGGGGACAGGGGACAAGAGACCCAGTACTTC.

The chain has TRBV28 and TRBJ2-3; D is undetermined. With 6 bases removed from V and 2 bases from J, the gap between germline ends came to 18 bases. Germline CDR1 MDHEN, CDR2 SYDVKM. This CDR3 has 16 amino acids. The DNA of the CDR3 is TGTGCCAGCAGCCCCGTGTCTGACGAGGACACAGATACGCAGTATTTT. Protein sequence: CASSPVSDEDTDTQYF.